The 6 T cell receptor beta chains below come from one sample, sequenced in a study of blood T cell repertoires in COVID-19. Sequencing used immunoSEQ multiplex PCR; TCRdb keeps in-frame clones, though not all of them. Of 180,000 or so clones detected, approximately 88% appear once; the ten largest clones hold around 1.5%. Sequencing input: peripheral blood. These receptor sequences come from a woman aged 45-59 years with acute or convalescent COVID-19.

This rearrangement joins TRBV30 to TRBJ2-7; 7 bases fit TRBD1. This CDR3 region has 12 residues. In germline, CDR1 is GTSNPN, CDR2 SVGIG (reference sequence). V lost 4 bases and J lost 3; bases outside the gene matches: 3. In DNA, the CDR3 is TGTGCCTGGAACAGGGGTATCTACGAGCAGTACTTC. This gives the protein CAWNRGIYEQYF.

The J gene is TRBJ2-5, the V gene TRBV3-1 (or the pseudogene TRBV3-2); a possible D gene is TRBD1 (5 bases). Germline CDR1 LGHDT, CDR2 YNNKEL (reference sequence). This CDR3 has 13 residues. Between the trimmed V and J ends, which lost 7 bases and 3 bases, there was a span of 12 bases. This chain's CDR3 is CASNPTDKETQYF. In DNA, the CDR3 is TGTGCCAGCAACCCGACAGACAAAGAGACCCAGTACTTC.

The chain couples TRBV6-5 to TRBJ1-5; TRBD1 matches at 8 bases. The germline CDR1 and CDR2 sequences are MNHEY and SVGAGI. With 2 bases clipped from V and 6 bases from J, the junction kept 6 bases outside the gene matches. There are 15 residues in the CDR3. The CDR3 nucleotides read TGTGCCAGCAGTTACAGGGCAGGGACAGGTCAGCCCCAGCATTTT. The encoded protein is CASSYRAGTGQPQHF.

The chain recombines TRBV9 with TRBJ2-3; the D gene is possibly TRBD1 (6 bases). The V end was cut by 0 bases, the J end by 6 bases, with 17 bases between. CDR3 length: 16 amino acids. CDR1 is SGDLS and CDR2 is YYNGEE in the germline V gene. CDR3 sequence reads: CASSVAQGNPGDTQYF. DNA for the CDR3: TGTGCCAGCAGCGTAGCTCAGGGGAATCCCGGGGATACGCAGTATTTT. The full variable domain, rest sourced from reference TRBV9 and TRBJ2-3, is DSGVTQTPKHLITATGQRVTLRCSPRSGDLSVYWYQQSLDQGLQFLIQYYNGEERAKGNILERFSAQQFPDLHSELNLSSLELGDSALYFCASSVAQGNPGDTQYFGPGTRLTVL.

V gene TRBV24-1 combines with J gene TRBJ2-3; TRBD1 might be the D (8 bases). The germline V and J ends were trimmed by 0 bases and 7 bases, with 16 bases remaining between them. CDR3 length: 16 residues. In germline, CDR1 is KGHDR, CDR2 SFDVKD. CDR3 protein: CATSDLTGGDFNTQYF. The DNA of the CDR3 is TGTGCCACCAGTGATTTGACAGGGGGGGACTTCAATACGCAGTATTTT.

V gene TRBV7-2 combines with J gene TRBJ2-1; no definite D call. Looked up from germline, CDR1 is SGHTA and CDR2 is FQGNSA. Trimming pared 5 bases from V and 7 bases from J, leaving 9 bases between. This CDR3 is 12 amino acids long. CDR3 residues: CASSLSRNEQFF. The CDR3 nucleotides read TGTGCCAGCAGCCTTAGTAGAAATGAGCAGTTCTTC.